These T cell receptor beta chains were read from a single sample in a study of PD-1 blockade in classical Hodgkin lymphoma. TCRdb's table, derived via immunoSEQ multiplex PCR, lists solely in-frame clones and lacks some. The table has 89,000 or so clones, about 93% seen once; the top ten hold around 2.4%. Here the sequenced sample was peripheral blood mononuclear cells (PBMCs), taken before the second cycle of nivolumab. Receptors were obtained from a human donor with classical Hodgkin lymphoma. CDR3s include the opening cysteine and the closing phenylalanine or tryptophan. Fields, in order: J gene, V gene, CDR3 protein.

TRBJ2-2	TRBV10-3	CAISLAGGTGELFF
TRBJ2-5	TRBV28	CASRLAGGRETQYF
TRBJ1-1	TRBV4-1	CASSGLTGPLTEAFF
TRBJ2-2	TRBV19	CASTPSRDRVSTGELFF
TRBJ1-5	TRBV30	CAWKRQGRNQPQHF
TRBJ2-3	TRBV9	CASSVTGQGGYTQYF
TRBJ2-3	TRBV5-4	CASSSGTGSLADTQYF
TRBJ1-5	TRBV6-4	CASSDSRNRGLHF
TRBJ2-3	TRBV27	CASSLFRGTSTDTQYF
TRBJ2-2	TRBV10-2	CASTSRALANTGELFF
TRBJ2-1	TRBV6-1	CASSDQGIREFF
TRBJ2-7	TRBV19	CASSIGRGNEQYF
TRBJ2-7	TRBV11-2	CASSSPRTSGNVEQYF
TRBJ2-3	TRBV7-2	CASSLVGSSTDTQYF
TRBJ2-7	TRBV5-4	CASSLESLAPTYEQYF
TRBJ1-2	TRBV19	CASGGGYTF
TRBJ2-2	TRBV10-1	CASSASGFLAGELFF
TRBJ2-5	TRBV27	CASRGLAGRETQYF
TRBJ2-1	TRBV29-1	CSVEGGQLAGDYNEQFF
TRBJ1-4	TRBV6-1	CASSEWGREGEKLFF
TRBJ1-3	TRBV7-9	CASSLNFANTIYF
TRBJ1-1	TRBV7-2	CASSLWRVRTTEAFF
TRBJ1-4	TRBV7-9	CASSTTGFLFF
TRBJ1-2	TRBV30	CAWSQGTYGYTF
TRBJ2-5	TRBV19	CASSSGLAGGPRRETQYF
TRBJ1-4	TRBV5-1	CASSLDGQENEKLFF
TRBJ2-1	TRBV5-1	CASSQRTSGSSGSNEQFF
TRBJ1-1	TRBV30	CAWRVRHPNTEAFF
TRBJ2-5	TRBV14	CASSRGFTRQETQYF
TRBJ1-5	TRBV27	CASSSGAHQPQHF
TRBJ2-2	TRBV21-1	CASSKATVLAGAGTGELFF
TRBJ2-4	TRBV7-2	CASSLWGSENIQYF
TRBJ1-1	TRBV6-5	CASKRGSEAFF
TRBJ2-1	TRBV5-1	CASSLREHRDGEQFF
TRBJ2-3	TRBV2	CASSYFSDTQYF
TRBJ1-3	TRBV11-2	CASSIQGHTIYF
TRBJ1-1	TRBV27	CASSYVPPGGNTEAFF
TRBJ2-7	TRBV6-1	CASSEGYEQYF
TRBJ2-3	TRBV5-1	CASSLEGDRDTDTQYF
TRBJ2-3	TRBV27	CASSQQVPGQGADTQYF
TRBJ1-1	TRBV19	CASSGRRPATPNTEAFF
TRBJ2-2	TRBV6-6	CASKTQGANTGELFF
TRBJ2-7	TRBV28	CASSLGGREYF
TRBJ1-5	TRBV28	CASSNGRVGSNQPQHF
TRBJ1-5	TRBV5-6	CASSFRVSLSQPQHF
TRBJ2-1	TRBV27	CASSFWGGNEQFF
TRBJ2-7	TRBV4-2	CASSLGNAGVNSYEQYF
TRBJ2-1	TRBV18	CASSPTGTSINEQFF
TRBJ2-1	TRBV4-1	CASSQVVSIYNEQFF
TRBJ2-7	TRBV30	CAWSVRQITYEQYF
TRBJ2-7	TRBV15	CATSREVQGARGQYF
TRBJ1-1	TRBV14	CASSQVWTEAFF
TRBJ2-1	TRBV13	CASSLWREQFF
TRBJ2-7	TRBV19	CASSMGQGGYEQYF
TRBJ1-1	TRBV5-1	CASSRDRGTNTEAFF
TRBJ1-2	TRBV11-2	CASSARDRGNYGYTF
TRBJ2-1	TRBV29-1	CSARGPDCNEQFF
TRBJ2-2	TRBV5-6	CASSWDRGSGELFF
TRBJ2-2	TRBV5-4	CASSLGPGGPGTGELFF
TRBJ2-7	TRBV28	CASSVISVTTTLLPYEQYF